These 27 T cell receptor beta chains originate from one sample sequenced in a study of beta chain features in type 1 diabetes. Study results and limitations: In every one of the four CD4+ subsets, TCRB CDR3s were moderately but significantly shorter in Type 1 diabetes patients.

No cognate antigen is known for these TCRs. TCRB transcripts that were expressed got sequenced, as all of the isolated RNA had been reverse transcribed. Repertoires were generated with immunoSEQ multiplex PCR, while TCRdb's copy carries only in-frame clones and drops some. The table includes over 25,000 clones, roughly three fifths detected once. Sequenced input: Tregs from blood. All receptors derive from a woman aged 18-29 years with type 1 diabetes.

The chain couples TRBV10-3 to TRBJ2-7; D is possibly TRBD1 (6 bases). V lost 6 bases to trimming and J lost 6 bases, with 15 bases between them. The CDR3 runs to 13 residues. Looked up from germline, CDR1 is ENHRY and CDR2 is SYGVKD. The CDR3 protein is CAISPTGYGEQYF. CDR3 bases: TGTGCCATCAGCCCAACAGGGTACGGCGAGCAGTACTTC.

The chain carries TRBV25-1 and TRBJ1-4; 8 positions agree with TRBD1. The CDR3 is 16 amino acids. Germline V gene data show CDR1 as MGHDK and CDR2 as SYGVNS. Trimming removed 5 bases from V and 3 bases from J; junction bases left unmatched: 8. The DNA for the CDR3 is TGTGCCAGCAGTCCCCCCTCGACAGGGGCTAATGAAAAACTGTTTTTT. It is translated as CASSPPSTGANEKLFF.

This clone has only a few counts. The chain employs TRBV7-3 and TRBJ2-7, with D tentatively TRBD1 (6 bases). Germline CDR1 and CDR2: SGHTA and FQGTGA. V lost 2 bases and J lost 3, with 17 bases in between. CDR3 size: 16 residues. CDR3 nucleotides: TGTGCCAGCAGCTTAGGGGGCCCCCCGGGGATCTACGAGCAGTACTTC. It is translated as CASSLGGPPGIYEQYF.

The CDR3 is CASSYRTSGSGNEQFF. The CDR3 DNA is TGTGCCAGCAGTTACCGGACTAGCGGGAGTGGCAATGAGCAGTTCTTC. The rearrangement links TRBV6-5 to TRBJ2-1, with TRBD2 identical over 13 bases. Germline assignment: CDR1 MNHEY and CDR2 SVGAGI. The CDR3 contains 16 residues. V gave up 2 bases and J gave up 6 bases; unmatched junction bases: 4.

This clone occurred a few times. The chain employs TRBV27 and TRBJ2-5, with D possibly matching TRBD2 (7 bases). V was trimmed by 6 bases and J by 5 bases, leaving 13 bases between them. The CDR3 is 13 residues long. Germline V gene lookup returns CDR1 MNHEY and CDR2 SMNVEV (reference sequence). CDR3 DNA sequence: TGTGCCAGCAGGGGGGGGGCTCCGGAGACCCAGTACTTC. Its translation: CASRGGAPETQYF.

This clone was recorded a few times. The DNA for the CDR3 is TGTGCCAGCAGCCCGGGACTAGCGGACTACAATGAGCAGTTCTTC. It codes for CASSPGLADYNEQFF. The chain combines TRBV9 with TRBJ2-1, with 11 bases matching TRBD2. The CDR3 sequence is 15 residues long. With 4 bases clipped from V and 3 bases from J, the junction kept 3 bases outside the gene matches. Germline assignment: CDR1 SGDLS and CDR2 YYNGEE.

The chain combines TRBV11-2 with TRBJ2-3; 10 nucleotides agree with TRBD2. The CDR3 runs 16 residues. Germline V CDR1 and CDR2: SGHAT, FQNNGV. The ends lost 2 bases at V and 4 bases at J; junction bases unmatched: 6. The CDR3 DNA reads TGTGCCAGCAGCTTAAAAGCGGGAGGGATGGCAGATACGCAGTATTTT. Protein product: CASSLKAGGMADTQYF.

The CDR3 coding sequence is TGTGCCAGCAGCTTAGATGGGCAGCGGGGCAAAAACATTCAGTACTTC. It codes for CASSLDGQRGKNIQYF. V gene TRBV7-2 combines with J gene TRBJ2-4; 7 bases are shared with TRBD2. The CDR3 covers 16 residues. V lost 1 base to trimming and J lost 3 bases; unmatched junction nucleotides: 6. From germline, CDR1 is SGHTA and CDR2 FQGNSA.

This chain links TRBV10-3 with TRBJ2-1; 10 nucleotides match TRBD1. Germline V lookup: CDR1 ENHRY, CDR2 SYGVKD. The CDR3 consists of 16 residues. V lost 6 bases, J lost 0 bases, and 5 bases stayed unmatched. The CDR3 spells CAISRTGGGSYNEQFF. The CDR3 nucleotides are TGTGCCATCAGCCGGACAGGGGGTGGCTCCTACAATGAGCAGTTCTTC.

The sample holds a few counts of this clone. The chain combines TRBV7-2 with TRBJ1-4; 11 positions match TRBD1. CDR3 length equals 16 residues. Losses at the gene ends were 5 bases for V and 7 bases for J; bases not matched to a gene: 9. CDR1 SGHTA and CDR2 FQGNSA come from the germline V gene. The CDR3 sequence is CASSLNRGQGVEKLFF. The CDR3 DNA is TGTGCCAGCAGCCTTAATCGGGGACAGGGGGTTGAAAAACTGTTTTTT. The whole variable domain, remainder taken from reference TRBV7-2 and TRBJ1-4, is GAGVSQSPSNKVTEKGKDVELRCDPISGHTALYWYRQSLGQGLEFLIYFQGNSAPDKSGLPSDRFSAERTGGSVSTLTIQRTQQEDSAVYLCASSLNRGQGVEKLFFGSGTQLSVL.

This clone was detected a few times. The CDR3 here is CASSLDPYGRADTQYF. In DNA form, the CDR3 reads TGTGCCAGCAGCTTAGATCCTTACGGGAGAGCAGATACGCAGTATTTT. The chain uses TRBV11-2 and TRBJ2-3; possibly TRBD2 for D (6 bases). Trimming pared 0 bases from V and 4 bases from J, leaving 14 bases between. This CDR3 comprises 16 residues. The germline gives CDR1 SGHAT, CDR2 FQNNGV. Based on the CDR3 plus reference TRBV11-2 and TRBJ2-3, the full variable domain is EAGVAQSPRYKIIEKRQSVAFWCNPISGHATLYWYQQILGQGPKLLIQFQNNGVVDDSQLPKDRFSAERLKGVDSTLKIQPAKLEDSAVYLCASSLDPYGRADTQYFGPGTRLTVL.

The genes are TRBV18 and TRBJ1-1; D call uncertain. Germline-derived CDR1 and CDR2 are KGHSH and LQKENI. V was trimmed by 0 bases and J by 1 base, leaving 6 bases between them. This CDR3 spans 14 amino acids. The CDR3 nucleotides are TGTGCCAGCTCACCACCGAAACAGAACACTGAAGCTTTCTTT. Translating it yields CASSPPKQNTEAFF.

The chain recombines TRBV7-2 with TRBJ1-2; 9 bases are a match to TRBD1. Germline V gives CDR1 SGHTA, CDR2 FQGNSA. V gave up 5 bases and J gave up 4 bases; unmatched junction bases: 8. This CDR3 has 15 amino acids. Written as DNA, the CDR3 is TGTGCCAGCAGCACCGGGACAGGGATCGGCTATGGCTACACCTTC. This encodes CASSTGTGIGYGYTF.

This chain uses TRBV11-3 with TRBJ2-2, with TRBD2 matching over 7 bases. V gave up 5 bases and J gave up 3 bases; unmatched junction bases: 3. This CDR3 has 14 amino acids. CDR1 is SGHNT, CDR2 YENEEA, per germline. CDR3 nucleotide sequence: TGTGCCAGCAGCATAGGGAGGGACACCGGGGAGCTGTTTTTT. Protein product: CASSIGRDTGELFF. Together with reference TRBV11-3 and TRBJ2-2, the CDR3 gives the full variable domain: EAGVVQSPRYKIIEKKQPVAFWCNPISGHNTLYWYLQNLGQGPELLIRYENEEAVDDSQLPKDRFSAERLKGVDSTLKIQPAELGDSAVYLCASSIGRDTGELFFGEGSRLTVL.

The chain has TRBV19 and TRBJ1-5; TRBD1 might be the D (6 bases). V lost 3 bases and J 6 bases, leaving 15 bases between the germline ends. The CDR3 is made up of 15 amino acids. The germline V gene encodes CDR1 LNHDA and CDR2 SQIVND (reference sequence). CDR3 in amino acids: CASSMPGAGGQPQHF. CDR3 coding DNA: TGTGCCAGTAGTATGCCAGGGGCGGGAGGTCAGCCCCAGCATTTT.

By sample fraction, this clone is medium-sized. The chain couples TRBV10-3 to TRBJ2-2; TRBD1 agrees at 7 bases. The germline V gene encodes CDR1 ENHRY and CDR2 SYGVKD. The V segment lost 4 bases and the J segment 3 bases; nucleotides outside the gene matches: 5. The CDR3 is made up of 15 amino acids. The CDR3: CAISADRTYTGELFF. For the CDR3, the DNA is TGTGCCATCAGTGCGGACAGGACCTACACCGGGGAGCTGTTTTTT.

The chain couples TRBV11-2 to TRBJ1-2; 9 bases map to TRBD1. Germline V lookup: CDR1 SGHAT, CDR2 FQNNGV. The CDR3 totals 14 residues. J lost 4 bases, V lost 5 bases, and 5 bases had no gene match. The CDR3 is CASSALGQGYGYTF. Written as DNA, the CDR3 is TGTGCCAGCAGCGCATTGGGACAGGGCTATGGCTACACCTTC. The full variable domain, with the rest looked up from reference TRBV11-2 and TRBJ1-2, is EAGVAQSPRYKIIEKRQSVAFWCNPISGHATLYWYQQILGQGPKLLIQFQNNGVVDDSQLPKDRFSAERLKGVDSTLKIQPAKLEDSAVYLCASSALGQGYGYTFGSGTRLTVV.

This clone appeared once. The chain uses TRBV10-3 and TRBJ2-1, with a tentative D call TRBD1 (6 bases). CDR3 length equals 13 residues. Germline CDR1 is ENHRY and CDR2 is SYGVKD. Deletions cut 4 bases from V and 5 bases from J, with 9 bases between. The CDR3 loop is CAISVDRNNEQFF. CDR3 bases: TGTGCCATCAGTGTGGACAGAAACAATGAGCAGTTCTTC.

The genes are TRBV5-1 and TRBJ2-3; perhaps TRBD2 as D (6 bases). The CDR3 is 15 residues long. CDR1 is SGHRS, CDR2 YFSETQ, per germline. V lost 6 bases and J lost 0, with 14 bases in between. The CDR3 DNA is TGCGCCAGCACTTCACTAGGACTAAGCACAGATACGCAGTATTTT. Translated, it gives CASTSLGLSTDTQYF.

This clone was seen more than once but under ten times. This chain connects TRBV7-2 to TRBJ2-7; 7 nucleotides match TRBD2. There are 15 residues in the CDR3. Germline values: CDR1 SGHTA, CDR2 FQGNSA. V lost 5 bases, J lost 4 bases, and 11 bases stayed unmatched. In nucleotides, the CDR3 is TGTGCCAGCAGCCGGGGACGCGGGAGTGGGTACGAGCAGTACGTC. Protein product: CASSRGRGSGYEQYV.

The CDR3 reads CASRWEGNQPQHF. CDR3 nucleotide sequence: TGTGCCAGTAGGTGGGAGGGCAATCAGCCCCAGCATTTT. V usage is TRBV19 and J usage is TRBJ1-5; D is unresolved. V gave up 6 bases and J gave up 2 bases, with 8 bases separating them. Per the germline V gene, CDR1 is LNHDA and CDR2 is SQIVND (reference sequence). The CDR3 has 13 residues. The full variable domain, rest sourced from reference TRBV19 and TRBJ1-5, is DGGITQSPKYLFRKEGQNVTLSCEQNLNHDAMYWYRQDPGQGLRLIYYSQIVNDFQKGDIAEGYSVSREKKESFPLTVTSAQKNPTAFYLCASRWEGNQPQHFGDGTRLSIL.

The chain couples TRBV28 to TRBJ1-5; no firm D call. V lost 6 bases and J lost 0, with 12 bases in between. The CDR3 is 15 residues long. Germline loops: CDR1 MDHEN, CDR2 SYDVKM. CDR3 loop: CASRWEGSSNQPQHF. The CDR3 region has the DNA TGTGCCAGCAGATGGGAAGGGAGTAGCAATCAGCCCCAGCATTTT. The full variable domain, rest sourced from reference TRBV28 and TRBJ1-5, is DVKVTQSSRYLVKRTGEKVFLECVQDMDHENMFWYRQDPGLGLRLIYFSYDVKMKEKGDIPEGYSVSREKKERFSLILESASTNQTSMYLCASRWEGSSNQPQHFGDGTRLSIL.

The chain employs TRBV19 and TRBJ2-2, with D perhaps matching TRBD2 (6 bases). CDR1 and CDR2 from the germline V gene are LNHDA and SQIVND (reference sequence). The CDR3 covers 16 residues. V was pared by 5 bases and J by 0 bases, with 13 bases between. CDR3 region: CASSGGSFANTGELFF. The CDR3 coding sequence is TGTGCCAGTAGTGGAGGGAGTTTTGCGAACACCGGGGAGCTGTTTTTT.

CDR3 loop: CASSLQQNNEQFF. The CDR3, as DNA: TGTGCCAGCAGCTTGCAACAGAACAATGAGCAGTTCTTC. This chain joins TRBV7-8 and TRBJ2-1; D is unresolved. The CDR3 runs 13 residues. CDR1 and CDR2 from the germline V gene are SGHVS and FQNEAQ. Trimming left V 3 bases short and J 5 bases short, with 8 bases between.

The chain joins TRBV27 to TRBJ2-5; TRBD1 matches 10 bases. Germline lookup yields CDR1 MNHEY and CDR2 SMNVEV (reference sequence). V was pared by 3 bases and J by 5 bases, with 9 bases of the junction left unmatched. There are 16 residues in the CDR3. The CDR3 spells CASSLAWGQGMETQYF. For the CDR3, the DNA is TGTGCCAGCAGTTTGGCATGGGGACAGGGGATGGAGACCCAGTACTTC.

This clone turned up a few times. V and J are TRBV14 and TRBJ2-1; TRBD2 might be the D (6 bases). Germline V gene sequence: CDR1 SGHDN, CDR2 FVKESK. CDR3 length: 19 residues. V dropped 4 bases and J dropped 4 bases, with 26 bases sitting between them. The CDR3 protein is CASSPHFSYGSGGYNEQFF. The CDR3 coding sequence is TGTGCCAGCAGCCCTCATTTTTCATACGGGAGCGGAGGTTACAATGAGCAGTTCTTC.

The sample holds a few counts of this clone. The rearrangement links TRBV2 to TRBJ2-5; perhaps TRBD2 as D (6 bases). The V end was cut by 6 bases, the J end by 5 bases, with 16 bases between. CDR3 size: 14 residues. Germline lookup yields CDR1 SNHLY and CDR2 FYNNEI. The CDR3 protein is CASRQGLNRETQYF. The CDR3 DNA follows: TGTGCCAGCAGGCAGGGACTCAATCGGGAGACCCAGTACTTC.